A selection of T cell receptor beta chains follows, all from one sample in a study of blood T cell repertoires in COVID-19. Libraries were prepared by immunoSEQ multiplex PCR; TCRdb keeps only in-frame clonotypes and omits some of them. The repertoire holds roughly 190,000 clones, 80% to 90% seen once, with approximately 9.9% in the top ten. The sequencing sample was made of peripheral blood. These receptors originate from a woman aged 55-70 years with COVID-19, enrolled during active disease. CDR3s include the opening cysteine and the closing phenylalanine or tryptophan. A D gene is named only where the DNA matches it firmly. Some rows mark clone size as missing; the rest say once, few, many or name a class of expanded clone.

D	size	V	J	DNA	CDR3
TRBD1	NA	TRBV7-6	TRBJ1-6	TGTGCCAGCAGCTCACAGGGGAACCATAATTCACCCCTCCACTTT	CASSSQGNHNSPLHF
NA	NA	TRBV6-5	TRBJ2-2	TGTGCCAGCAGTTACGGGCAGGTCGCGAACACCGGGGAGCTGTTTTTT	CASSYGQVANTGELFF
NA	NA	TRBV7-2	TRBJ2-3	TGTGCCAGCAGCTTAAGGGGAACCAACCAGTATTTT	CASSLRGTNQYF
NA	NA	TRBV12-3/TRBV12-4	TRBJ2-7	TGTGCCAGCAGTTGGGGGACAAGCGAGCAGTACTTC	CASSWGTSEQYF
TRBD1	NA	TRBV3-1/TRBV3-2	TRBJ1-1	TGTGCCAGCAGACGAACAGGGGGGGACACTGAAGCTTTCTTT	CASRRTGGDTEAFF
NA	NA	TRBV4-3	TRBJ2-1	TGCGCCAGCAGCCTGCAGGGGCGGTTGGAGCAGTTCTTC	CASSLQGRLEQFF
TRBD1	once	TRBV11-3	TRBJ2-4	TGTGCCAGCAGCCCGGGACAGGGGGGCATTCAGTACTTC	CASSPGQGGIQYF
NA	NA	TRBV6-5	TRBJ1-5	TGTGCCAGCAGTTACACAGGGTTGGGCAATCAGCCCCAGCATTTT	CASSYTGLGNQPQHF
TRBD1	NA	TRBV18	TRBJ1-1	TGTGCCAGCTCACCGGGGACAGGATATACTGAAGCTTTCTTT	CASSPGTGYTEAFF
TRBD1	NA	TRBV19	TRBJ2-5	TGTGCCAGTAGTAGAAGGACAGGGCGGGAAGAGACCCAGTACTTC	CASSRRTGREETQYF
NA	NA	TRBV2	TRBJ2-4	TGTGCCAGCATTCCTAAGCAAGCGGCCAAAAACATTCAGTACTTC	CASIPKQAAKNIQYF
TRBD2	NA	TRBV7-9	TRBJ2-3	TGTGCCAGCAGGGGAACAGCGGGGGATACGCAGTATTTT	CASRGTAGDTQYF
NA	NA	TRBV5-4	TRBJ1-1	TGTGCCAGCAGCTTGTCGGGCAGGGGGAACACTGAAGCTTTCTTT	CASSLSGRGNTEAFF
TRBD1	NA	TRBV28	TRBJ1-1	TGTGCCAGCAGTTTATTTGTCTTTTTGTTGGACAGGGAGGGCACTGAAGCTTTCTTT	CASSLFVFLLDREGTEAFF
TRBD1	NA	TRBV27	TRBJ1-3	TGTGCCAGCAGTTTCATGCCACCGGGACAGGCTTTGAACACCATATATTTT	CASSFMPPGQALNTIYF
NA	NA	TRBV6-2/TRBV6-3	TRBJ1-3	TGTGCCAGCAGTCGCGGGACGGGTGGCACCATATATTTT	CASSRGTGGTIYF
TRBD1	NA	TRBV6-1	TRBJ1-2	TGTGCCAGCAGTGACCATCTCGACAGGGTCGGGTATGGCTACACCTTC	CASSDHLDRVGYGYTF
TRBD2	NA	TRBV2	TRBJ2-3	TGTGCCAGCAGTGCCCAGCGGGAGAGCCCTTCGCAGTATTTT	CASSAQRESPSQYF
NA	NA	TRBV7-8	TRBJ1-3	TGTGCCAGCAGCTCCCCCGGGGGGGCGGCTGGAAACACCATATATTTT	CASSSPGGAAGNTIYF
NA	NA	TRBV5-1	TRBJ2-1	TGCGCCAGCAGCTTATCGTCCCCGTTCTACAATGAGCAGTTCTTC	CASSLSSPFYNEQFF
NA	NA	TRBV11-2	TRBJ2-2	TGTGCCAGCAGCTTAAGGGGAGGACGGACCGGGGAGCTGTTTTTT	CASSLRGGRTGELFF
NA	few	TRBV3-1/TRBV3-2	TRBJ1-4	TGTGCCAGCGGGAGGATGAGTGAAAAACTGTTTTTT	CASGRMSEKLFF
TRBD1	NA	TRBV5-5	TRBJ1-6	TGTGCCAGCAGCTTGGCCGGGACAGGAGTTTCACCCCTCCACTTT	CASSLAGTGVSPLHF
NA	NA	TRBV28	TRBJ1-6	TGTGCCAGCAGTTTGTCCCCCACGGTAGTTAATTCACCCCTCCACTTT	CASSLSPTVVNSPLHF
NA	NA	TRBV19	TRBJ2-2	TGTGCCAGTAATCCCCCCGGACAGTTAAACACCGGGGAGCTGTTTTTT	CASNPPGQLNTGELFF
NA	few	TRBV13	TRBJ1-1	TGTGCCAGCAGCTTAGGCACGCGAGGCACTGAAGCTTTCTTT	CASSLGTRGTEAFF
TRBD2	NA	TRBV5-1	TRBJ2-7	TGCGCCAGCAGCCCCCCGATAGCGGGAGGGTACGAGCAGTACTTC	CASSPPIAGGYEQYF
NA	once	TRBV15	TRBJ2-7	TGTGCCACCAGCAGGTTTCTTTCGTCCCACGAGCAGTACTTC	CATSRFLSSHEQYF
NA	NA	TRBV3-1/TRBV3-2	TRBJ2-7	TGTGCCAGCAGCCAAGAGGGACATCATTACTTC	CASSQEGHHYF
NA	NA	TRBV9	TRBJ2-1	TGTGCCAGCAGCGTAGAGGACTTGCTTCCCTACAATGAGCAGTTCTTC	CASSVEDLLPYNEQFF
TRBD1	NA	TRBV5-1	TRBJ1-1	TGCGCCAGCAGCTTGGGGCAGGGGGATTCGAGCACTGAAGCTTTCTTT	CASSLGQGDSSTEAFF